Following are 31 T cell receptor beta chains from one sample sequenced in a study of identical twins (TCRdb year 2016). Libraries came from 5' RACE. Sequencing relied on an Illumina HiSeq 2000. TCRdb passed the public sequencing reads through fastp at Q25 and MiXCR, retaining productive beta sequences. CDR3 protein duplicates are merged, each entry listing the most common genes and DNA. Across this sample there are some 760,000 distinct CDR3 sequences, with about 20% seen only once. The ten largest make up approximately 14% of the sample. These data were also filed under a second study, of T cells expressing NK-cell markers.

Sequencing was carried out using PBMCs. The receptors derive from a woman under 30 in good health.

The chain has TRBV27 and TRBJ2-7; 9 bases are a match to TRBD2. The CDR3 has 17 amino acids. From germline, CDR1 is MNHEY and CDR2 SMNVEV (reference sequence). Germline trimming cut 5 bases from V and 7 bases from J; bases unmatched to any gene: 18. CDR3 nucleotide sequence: TGTGCCAGCAGTCCCATTATTCGGACTAGCGCTGGGAGGGAGCAGTACTTC. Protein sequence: CASSPIIRTSAGREQYF.

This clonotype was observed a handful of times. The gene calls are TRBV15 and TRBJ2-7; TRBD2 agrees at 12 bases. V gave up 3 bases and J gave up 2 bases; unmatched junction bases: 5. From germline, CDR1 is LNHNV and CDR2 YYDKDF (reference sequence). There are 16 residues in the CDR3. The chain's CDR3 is CATSRSWTSGAYEQYF. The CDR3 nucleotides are TGTGCCACCAGCAGGAGTTGGACTAGCGGGGCCTACGAGCAGTACTTC.

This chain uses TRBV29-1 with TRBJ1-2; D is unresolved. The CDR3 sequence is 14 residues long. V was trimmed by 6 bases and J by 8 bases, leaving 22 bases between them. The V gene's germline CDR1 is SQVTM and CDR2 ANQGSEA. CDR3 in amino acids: CSVDPQRAHRGYTF. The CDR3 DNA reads TGCAGCGTGGACCCTCAGCGGGCGCATCGAGGCTACACCTTC.

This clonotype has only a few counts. This CDR3 reads CASSEDQGRAEAFF. In nucleotides, the CDR3 is TGTGCCAGCAGTGAAGATCAGGGGCGAGCAGAAGCTTTCTTT. J is TRBJ1-1 and V is TRBV6-1, with a weak D call TRBD1 (6 bases). Per germline, CDR1 MNHNS and CDR2 SASEGT. The CDR3 is 14 amino acids. V lost 1 base and J lost 8, with 14 bases in between.

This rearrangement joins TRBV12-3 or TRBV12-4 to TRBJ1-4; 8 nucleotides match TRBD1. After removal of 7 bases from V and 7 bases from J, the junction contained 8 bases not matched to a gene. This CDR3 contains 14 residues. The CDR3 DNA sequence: TGTGCCAGCAAACAGGGGGGATCTGGTGAAAAACTGTTTTTT. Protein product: CASKQGGSGEKLFF.

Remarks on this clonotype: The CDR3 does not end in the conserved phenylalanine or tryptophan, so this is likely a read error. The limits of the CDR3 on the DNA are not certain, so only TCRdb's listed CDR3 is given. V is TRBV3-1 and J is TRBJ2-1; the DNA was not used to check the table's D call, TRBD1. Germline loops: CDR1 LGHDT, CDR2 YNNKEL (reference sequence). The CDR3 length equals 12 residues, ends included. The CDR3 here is CASSRTTDLLVV.

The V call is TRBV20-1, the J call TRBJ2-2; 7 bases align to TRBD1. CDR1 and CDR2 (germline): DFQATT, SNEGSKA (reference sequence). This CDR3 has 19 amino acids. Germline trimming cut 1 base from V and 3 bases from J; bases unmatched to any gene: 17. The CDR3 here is CSARGDPVGTDYYTGELFF. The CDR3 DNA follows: TGCAGTGCTAGAGGGGACCCCGTTGGGACAGACTATTACACCGGGGAGCTGTTTTTT.

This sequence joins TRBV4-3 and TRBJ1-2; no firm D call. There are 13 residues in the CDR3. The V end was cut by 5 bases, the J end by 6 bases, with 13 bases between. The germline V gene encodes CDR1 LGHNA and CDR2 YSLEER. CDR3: CASSKGRVHGYTF. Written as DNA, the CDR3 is TGCGCCAGCAGCAAAGGGAGGGTTCATGGCTACACCTTC.

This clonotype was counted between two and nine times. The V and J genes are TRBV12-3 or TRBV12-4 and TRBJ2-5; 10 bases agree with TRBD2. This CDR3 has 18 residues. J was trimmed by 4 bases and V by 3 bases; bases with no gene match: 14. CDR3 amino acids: CASSFSRSGRAVVETQYF. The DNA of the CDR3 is TGTGCCAGCAGTTTCTCCAGGAGCGGGAGGGCGGTCGTAGAGACCCAGTACTTC.

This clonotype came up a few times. CDR3 in DNA: TGTGCCATCAAGCGGGGCGGTAATTCACCCCTCCACTTT. This translates into CAIKRGGNSPLHF. The chain joins TRBV10-3 to TRBJ1-6, with D maybe TRBD1 (5 bases). Germline V gene sequence: CDR1 ENHRY, CDR2 SYGVKD. CDR3 size: 13 residues. The germline V and J ends were trimmed by 7 bases and 6 bases, with 10 bases remaining between them.

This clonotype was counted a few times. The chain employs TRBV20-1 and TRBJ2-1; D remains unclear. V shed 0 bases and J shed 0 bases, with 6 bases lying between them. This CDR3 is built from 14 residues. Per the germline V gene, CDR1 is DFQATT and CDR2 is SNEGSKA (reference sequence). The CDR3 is CSARDALSYNEQFF. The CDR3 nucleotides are TGCAGTGCTAGAGACGCTCTCTCCTACAATGAGCAGTTCTTC.

CDR3 in DNA: TGTGCCAGCAGTCGGAGGGAGAGGAGAAGCGAGCAGTACTTC. Residues: CASSRRERRSEQYF. This chain connects TRBV3-1 to TRBJ2-7; a weak D match, TRBD2 (6 bases). The CDR3 length is 14 residues. CDR1 is LGHDT, CDR2 YNNKEL, per germline (reference sequence). Trimming shortened V by 6 bases and J by 6 bases, and 18 bases separated the two germline ends.

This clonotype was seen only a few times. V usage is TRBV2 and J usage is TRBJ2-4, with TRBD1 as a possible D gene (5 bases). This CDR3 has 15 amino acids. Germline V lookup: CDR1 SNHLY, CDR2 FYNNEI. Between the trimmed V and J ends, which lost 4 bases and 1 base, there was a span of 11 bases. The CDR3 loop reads CASSVQGDAKNIQYF. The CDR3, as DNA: TGTGCCAGCAGTGTTCAAGGGGATGCCAAAAACATTCAGTACTTC.

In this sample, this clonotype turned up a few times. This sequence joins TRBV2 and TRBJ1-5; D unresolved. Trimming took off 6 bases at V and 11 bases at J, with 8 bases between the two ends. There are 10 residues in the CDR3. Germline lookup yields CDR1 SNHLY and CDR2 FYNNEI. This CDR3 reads CASRGSAQHF. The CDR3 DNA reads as TGTGCCAGCAGGGGGTCAGCCCAGCATTTT.

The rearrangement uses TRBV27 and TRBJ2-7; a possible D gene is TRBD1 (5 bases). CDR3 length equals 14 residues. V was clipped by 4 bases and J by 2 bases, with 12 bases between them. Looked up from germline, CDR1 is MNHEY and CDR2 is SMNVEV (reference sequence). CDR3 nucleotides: TGTGCCAGCAGTTATCAGGGTAATACCTACGAGCAGTACTTC. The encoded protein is CASSYQGNTYEQYF.

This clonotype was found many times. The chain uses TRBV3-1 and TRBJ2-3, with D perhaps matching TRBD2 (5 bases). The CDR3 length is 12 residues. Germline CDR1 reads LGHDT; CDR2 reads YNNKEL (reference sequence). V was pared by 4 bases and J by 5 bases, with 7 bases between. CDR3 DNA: TGTGCCAGCAGCCCCCGGGGAGATACGCAGTATTTT. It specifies CASSPRGDTQYF.

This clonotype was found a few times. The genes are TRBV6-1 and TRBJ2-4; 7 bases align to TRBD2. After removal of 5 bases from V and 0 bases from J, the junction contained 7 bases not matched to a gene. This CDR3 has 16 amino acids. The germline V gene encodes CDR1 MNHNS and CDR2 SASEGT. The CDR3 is CASSPTRELAKNIQYF. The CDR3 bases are TGTGCCAGCAGTCCCACGCGGGAGCTAGCCAAAAACATTCAGTACTTC.

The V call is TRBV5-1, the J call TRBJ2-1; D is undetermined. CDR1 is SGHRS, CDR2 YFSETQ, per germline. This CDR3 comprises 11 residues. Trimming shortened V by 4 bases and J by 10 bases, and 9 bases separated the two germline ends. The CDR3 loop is CASSEADEQFF. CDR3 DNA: TGCGCCAGCAGCGAGGCTGACGAGCAGTTCTTC.

The CDR3 nucleotides are TGTGCCAGCAGCTTGAGGACAGGGCCCTACAATGAGCAGTTCTTC. Translating gives CASSLRTGPYNEQFF. V gene TRBV7-9 combines with J gene TRBJ2-1, with TRBD1 identical over 8 bases. The CDR3 sequence is 15 residues long. Trimming removed 3 bases from V and 2 bases from J; junction bases left unmatched: 3. Germline V gives CDR1 SEHNR, CDR2 FQNEAQ (reference sequence).

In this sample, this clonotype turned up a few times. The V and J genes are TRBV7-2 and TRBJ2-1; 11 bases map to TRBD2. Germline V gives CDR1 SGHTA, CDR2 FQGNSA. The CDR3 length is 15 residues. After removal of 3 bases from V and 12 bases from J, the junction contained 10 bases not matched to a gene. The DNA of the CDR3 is TGTGCCAGCAGCTTGCCCAGGACTAGCGGGTATGGGCAGTTCTTC. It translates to CASSLPRTSGYGQFF.

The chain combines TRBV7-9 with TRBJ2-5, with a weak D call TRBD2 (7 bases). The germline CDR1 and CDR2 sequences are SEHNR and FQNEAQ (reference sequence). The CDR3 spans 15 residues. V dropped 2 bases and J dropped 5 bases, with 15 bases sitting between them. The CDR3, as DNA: TGTGCCAGCAGCTTATACGCGGGGGCTATGGAGACCCAGTACTTC. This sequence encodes CASSLYAGAMETQYF. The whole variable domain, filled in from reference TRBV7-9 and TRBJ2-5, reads DTGVSQNPRHKITKRGQNVTFRCDPISEHNRLYWYRQTLGQGPEFLTYFQNEAQLEKSRLLSDRFSAERPKGSFSTLEIQRTEQGDSAMYLCASSLYAGAMETQYFGPGTRLLVL.

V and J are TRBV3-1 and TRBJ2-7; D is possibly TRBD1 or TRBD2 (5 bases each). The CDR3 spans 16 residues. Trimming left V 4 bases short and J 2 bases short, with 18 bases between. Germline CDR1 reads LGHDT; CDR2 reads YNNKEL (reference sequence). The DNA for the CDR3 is TGTGCCAGCAGCCTCAGTCGGGGACGACGCACCTACGAGCAGTACTTC. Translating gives CASSLSRGRRTYEQYF.

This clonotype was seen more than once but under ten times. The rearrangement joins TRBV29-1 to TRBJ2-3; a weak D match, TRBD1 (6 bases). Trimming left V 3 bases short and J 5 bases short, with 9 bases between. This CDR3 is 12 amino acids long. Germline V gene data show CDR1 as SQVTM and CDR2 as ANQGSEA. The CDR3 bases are TGCAGCGTTGATTCAGGGGAAGATACGCAGTATTTT. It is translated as CSVDSGEDTQYF.

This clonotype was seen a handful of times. This CDR3 is CASSSDLRGLGGYTF. CDR3 sequence (DNA): TGCGCCAGCAGCTCGGACCTTCGGGGGCTAGGTGGCTACACCTTC. The chain recombines TRBV5-1 with TRBJ1-2; possible D gene TRBD1, 6 bases. CDR3 size: 15 residues. Trimming cost V 3 bases and J 7 bases, with 19 bases left between them. The germline gives CDR1 SGHRS, CDR2 YFSETQ.

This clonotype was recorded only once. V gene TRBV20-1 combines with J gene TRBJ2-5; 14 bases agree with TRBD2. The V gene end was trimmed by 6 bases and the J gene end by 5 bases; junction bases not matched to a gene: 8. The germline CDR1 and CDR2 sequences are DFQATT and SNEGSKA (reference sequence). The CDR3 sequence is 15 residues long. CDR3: CSARGTSGSWETQYF. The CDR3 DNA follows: TGCAGTGCGCGCGGGACTAGCGGGAGTTGGGAGACCCAGTACTTC.

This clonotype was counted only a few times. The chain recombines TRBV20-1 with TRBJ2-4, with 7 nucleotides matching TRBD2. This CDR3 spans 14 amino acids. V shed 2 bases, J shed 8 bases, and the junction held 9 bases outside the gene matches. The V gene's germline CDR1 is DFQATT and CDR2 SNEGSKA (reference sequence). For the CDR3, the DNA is TGCAGTGCTAGAAGTCAGCGGGGAGATTACATTCAGTACTTC. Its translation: CSARSQRGDYIQYF.

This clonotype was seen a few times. In DNA, the CDR3 is TGTGCCAGCAGCTTACGGTCGGGGGGCAATTCAGATACGCAGTATTTT. It encodes CASSLRSGGNSDTQYF. V gene TRBV11-3 combines with J gene TRBJ2-3, with D tentatively TRBD2 (7 bases). V lost 2 bases and J 4 bases, leaving 16 bases between the germline ends. CDR3 length: 16 residues. CDR1 and CDR2 (germline): SGHNT, YENEEA.

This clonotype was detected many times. This CDR3 is CASSLQLGQGGELFF. CDR3 DNA sequence: TGTGCCAGCAGCTTACAGCTGGGACAGGGCGGGGAGCTGTTTTTT. The chain uses TRBV7-8 and TRBJ2-2, with 9 bases aligning to TRBD1. V dropped 2 bases and J dropped 7; count of bases not matched to a gene: 5. This CDR3 comprises 15 residues. Per the germline V gene, CDR1 is SGHVS and CDR2 is FQNEAQ.

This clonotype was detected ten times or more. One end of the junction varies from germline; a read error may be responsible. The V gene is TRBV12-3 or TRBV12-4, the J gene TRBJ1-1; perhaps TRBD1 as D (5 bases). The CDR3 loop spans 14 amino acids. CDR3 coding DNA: TGCGCCAGCAGCTTCGGGGGTATGAACACTGAAGCTTTCTTT. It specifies CASSFGGMNTEAFF.

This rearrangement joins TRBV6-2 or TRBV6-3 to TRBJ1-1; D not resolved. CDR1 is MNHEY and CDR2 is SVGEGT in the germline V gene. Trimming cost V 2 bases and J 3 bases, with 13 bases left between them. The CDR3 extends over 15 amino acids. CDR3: CASSYRSGGYTEAFF. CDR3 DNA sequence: TGTGCCAGCAGTTACAGGTCAGGAGGCTACACTGAAGCTTTCTTT.

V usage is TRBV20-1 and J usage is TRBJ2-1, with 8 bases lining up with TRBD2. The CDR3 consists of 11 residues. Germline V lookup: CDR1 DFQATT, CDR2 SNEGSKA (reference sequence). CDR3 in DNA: TGCAGGGCGGGGGGCAACAATGAGCAGTTCTTC. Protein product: CRAGGNNEQFF.